This is a list of T cell receptor beta chains from one sample in a study of identical twins. Each CDR3 protein is one row after TCRdb ran MiXCR on the 5' RACE reads. The data contain approximately 630,000 distinct CDR3 sequences, around 7.5% of them singletons. This same sample was also part of a study on yellow fever vaccine responses in identical twins.

The sample taken for sequencing was PBMCs. The receptors here all came from a woman in her late teens or twenties in good health. Both conserved end residues are part of each CDR3. Each record gives: D gene, clone size, V gene, J gene, CDR3 protein, CDR3 DNA. The D gene is left open where the match is weak. Expanded clones get a size class; other rows say once, few or many, or leave the size out.

d_gene: -; abundance: many; v_gene: TRBV11-2; j_gene: TRBJ2-5; CDR3aa: CASSLWAGVLQETQYF; CDR3nt: TGTGCCAGCAGCTTATGGGCAGGAGTCCTACAAGAGACCCAGTACTTC
d_gene: -; abundance: -; v_gene: TRBV12-3/TRBV12-4; j_gene: TRBJ1-2; CDR3aa: CASIQQGGYGYTF; CDR3nt: TGTGCCAGCATCCAACAAGGGGGCTATGGCTACACCTTC
d_gene: -; abundance: few; v_gene: TRBV24-1; j_gene: TRBJ2-2; CDR3aa: CATSDIDPGRELFF; CDR3nt: TGTGCCACCAGTGATATCGACCCGGGGCGGGAGCTGTTTTTT
d_gene: TRBD2; abundance: -; v_gene: TRBV24-1; j_gene: TRBJ2-1; CDR3aa: CATSETGTSLNNEQFF; CDR3nt: TGTGCCACCAGTGAGACCGGGACTAGCCTCAACAATGAGCAGTTCTTC
d_gene: -; abundance: -; v_gene: TRBV5-1; j_gene: TRBJ2-6; CDR3aa: CASSLAAGSGANVLTF; CDR3nt: TGCGCCAGCAGCTTGGCGGCGGGCTCTGGGGCCAACGTCCTGACTTTC
d_gene: TRBD2; abundance: few; v_gene: TRBV6-2/TRBV6-3; j_gene: TRBJ2-1; CDR3aa: CASRPGLATYNEQFF; CDR3nt: TGTGCCAGCAGGCCGGGACTAGCGACGTACAATGAGCAGTTCTTC
d_gene: TRBD2; abundance: many; v_gene: TRBV20-1; j_gene: TRBJ2-3; CDR3aa: CSASGFEAGVADTQYF; CDR3nt: TGCAGTGCTAGTGGGTTCGAGGCGGGGGTGGCAGATACGCAGTATTTT
d_gene: TRBD2; abundance: few; v_gene: TRBV7-6; j_gene: TRBJ2-1; CDR3aa: CASSSTPAGGQFF; CDR3nt: TGTGCCAGCAGCTCCACCCCAGCGGGAGGTCAGTTCTTC
d_gene: TRBD2; abundance: -; v_gene: TRBV24-1; j_gene: TRBJ2-3; CDR3aa: CATSDDLSGGGTDTQYF; CDR3nt: TGTGCCACCAGTGACGACCTTAGCGGGGGAGGCACAGATACGCAGTATTTT
d_gene: -; abundance: -; v_gene: TRBV12-3/TRBV12-4; j_gene: TRBJ2-1; CDR3aa: CASSAPDGEQFF; CDR3nt: TGTGCCAGCAGTGCCCCTGATGGTGAGCAGTTCTTC
d_gene: -; abundance: -; v_gene: TRBV12-3/TRBV12-4; j_gene: TRBJ1-3; CDR3aa: CASSLFDQGNTIYF; CDR3nt: TGTGCCAGCAGTTTATTTGACCAGGGAAACACCATATATTTT
d_gene: TRBD1; abundance: few; v_gene: TRBV28; j_gene: TRBJ2-3; CDR3aa: CASSLKDRGYTDTQYF; CDR3nt: TGTGCCAGCAGTTTAAAGGACAGGGGCTACACAGATACGCAGTATTTT
d_gene: TRBD1; abundance: few; v_gene: TRBV7-9; j_gene: TRBJ2-7; CDR3aa: CAGGTGTSYEQYF; CDR3nt: TGTGCCGGGGGGACAGGAACCTCCTACGAGCAGTACTTC
d_gene: -; abundance: many; v_gene: TRBV2; j_gene: TRBJ2-5; CDR3aa: CARHRQQETQYF; CDR3nt: TGTGCCAGACATCGGCAACAAGAGACCCAGTACTTC
d_gene: -; abundance: few; v_gene: TRBV12-3/TRBV12-4; j_gene: TRBJ1-5; CDR3aa: CASSLAVRVQPQHF; CDR3nt: TGTGCCAGCAGTTTAGCGGTTCGGGTTCAGCCCCAGCATTTT
d_gene: -; abundance: -; v_gene: TRBV7-2; j_gene: TRBJ2-7; CDR3aa: CASSLAPGLNYEQYF; CDR3nt: TGTGCCAGCAGCTTAGCCCCGGGACTCAACTACGAGCAGTACTTC
d_gene: -; abundance: many; v_gene: TRBV12-3/TRBV12-4; j_gene: TRBJ2-7; CDR3aa: CASSHRIVENEQYF; CDR3nt: TGTGCCAGCAGCCACCGGATCGTGGAAAACGAGCAGTACTTC
d_gene: -; abundance: few; v_gene: TRBV5-1; j_gene: TRBJ2-7; CDR3aa: CASSKGGTTTTYEQYF; CDR3nt: TGCGCCAGCAGCAAGGGGGGCACCACGACCACCTACGAGCAGTACTTC
d_gene: TRBD1; abundance: many; v_gene: TRBV2; j_gene: TRBJ2-5; CDR3aa: CASSDGFGDRGEETQYF; CDR3nt: TGTGCCAGCAGTGATGGTTTTGGGGACAGGGGCGAGGAGACCCAGTACTTC
d_gene: TRBD2; abundance: -; v_gene: TRBV27; j_gene: TRBJ2-2; CDR3aa: CASSFLAGTTGELFF; CDR3nt: TGTGCCAGCAGTTTCCTAGCGGGAACCACCGGGGAGCTGTTTTTT
d_gene: TRBD2; abundance: few; v_gene: TRBV29-1; j_gene: TRBJ2-1; CDR3aa: CSVVKGGRALNEQFF; CDR3nt: TGCAGCGTTGTAAAGGGCGGGAGGGCCCTAAATGAGCAGTTCTTC
d_gene: TRBD2; abundance: few; v_gene: TRBV20-1; j_gene: TRBJ2-5; CDR3aa: CSAPTSPHQTQYF; CDR3nt: TGCAGTGCCCCGACTAGCCCACACCAGACCCAGTACTTC
d_gene: TRBD2; abundance: -; v_gene: TRBV5-1; j_gene: TRBJ2-1; CDR3aa: CASSFTSGENNEQFF; CDR3nt: TGCGCCAGCAGCTTTACTAGCGGGGAAAACAATGAGCAGTTCTTC
d_gene: TRBD2; abundance: many; v_gene: TRBV29-1; j_gene: TRBJ2-7; CDR3aa: CSVDGTSGSVRPYEQYF; CDR3nt: TGCAGCGTTGATGGGACTAGCGGATCTGTTCGCCCCTACGAGCAGTACTTC
d_gene: -; abundance: few; v_gene: TRBV7-9; j_gene: TRBJ2-5; CDR3aa: CASSSRAYQETQYF; CDR3nt: TGTGCCAGCAGCTCCAGGGCCTACCAAGAGACCCAGTACTTC
d_gene: TRBD2; abundance: few; v_gene: TRBV28; j_gene: TRBJ2-7; CDR3aa: CASMFGTMNEQYF; CDR3nt: TGTGCCAGCATGTTTGGGACTATGAACGAGCAGTACTTC
d_gene: -; abundance: -; v_gene: TRBV7-2; j_gene: TRBJ2-3; CDR3aa: CASSLSWGPQDTQYF; CDR3nt: TGTGCCAGCAGCTTAAGCTGGGGGCCCCAAGATACGCAGTATTTT
d_gene: -; abundance: many; v_gene: TRBV20-1; j_gene: TRBJ1-6; CDR3aa: CSATRGDGLSPLHF; CDR3nt: TGCAGTGCTACTAGAGGGGACGGACTTTCACCCCTCCACTTT
d_gene: -; abundance: few; v_gene: TRBV3-1; j_gene: TRBJ1-2; CDR3aa: CASSRTLAGYTF; CDR3nt: TGTGCCAGCAGCCGGACCTTGGCTGGCTACACCTTC
d_gene: -; abundance: -; v_gene: TRBV6-1; j_gene: TRBJ2-1; CDR3aa: CASGSSEIHNEQFF; CDR3nt: TGTGCCAGCGGATCCAGCGAGATCCACAATGAGCAGTTCTTC
d_gene: -; abundance: -; v_gene: TRBV10-2; j_gene: TRBJ2-5; CDR3aa: CATSRAGRETQYF; CDR3nt: TGCGCCACCTCCAGGGCGGGGAGAGAGACCCAGTACTTC
d_gene: TRBD1; abundance: many; v_gene: TRBV28; j_gene: TRBJ2-5; CDR3aa: CASSGGQKQETQYF; CDR3nt: TGTGCCAGCAGTGGGGGACAGAAACAAGAGACCCAGTACTTC
d_gene: TRBD2; abundance: -; v_gene: TRBV20-1; j_gene: TRBJ2-1; CDR3aa: CSARDPTSLNEQFF; CDR3nt: TGCAGTGCTAGAGATCCGACTAGCCTTAATGAGCAGTTCTTC
d_gene: TRBD2; abundance: -; v_gene: TRBV5-1; j_gene: TRBJ2-2; CDR3aa: CASSLVPTSGGAGELFF; CDR3nt: TGCGCCAGCAGCTTGGTCCCCACTAGCGGGGGGGCCGGGGAGCTGTTTTTT
d_gene: TRBD1; abundance: few; v_gene: TRBV29-1; j_gene: TRBJ1-2; CDR3aa: CSVDDREQSDGYTF; CDR3nt: TGCAGCGTGGATGACAGGGAACAGTCCGATGGCTACACCTTC
d_gene: TRBD1; abundance: -; v_gene: TRBV12-3/TRBV12-4; j_gene: TRBJ2-3; CDR3aa: CASTWEGGQGNTQYF; CDR3nt: TGTGCCAGCACCTGGGAAGGCGGACAGGGCAATACGCAGTATTTT
d_gene: -; abundance: -; v_gene: TRBV6-5; j_gene: TRBJ2-5; CDR3aa: CASRYSDGGAQETQYF; CDR3nt: TGTGCCAGCAGATACTCGGATGGGGGGGCTCAAGAGACCCAGTACTTC
d_gene: -; abundance: -; v_gene: TRBV20-1; j_gene: TRBJ2-4; CDR3aa: CSATNPEGRNIQYF; CDR3nt: TGCAGTGCTACCAATCCGGAGGGGAGAAACATTCAGTACTTC
d_gene: TRBD2; abundance: few; v_gene: TRBV24-1; j_gene: TRBJ2-1; CDR3aa: CATSDPGTSGRAYNEQFF; CDR3nt: TGTGCCACCAGTGACCCTGGGACTAGCGGGAGGGCCTACAATGAGCAGTTCTTC
d_gene: -; abundance: -; v_gene: TRBV10-3; j_gene: TRBJ1-3; CDR3aa: CAIGSVSSGNTIYF; CDR3nt: TGTGCCATCGGTAGCGTGAGCTCTGGAAACACCATATATTTT
d_gene: TRBD1; abundance: many; v_gene: TRBV12-3/TRBV12-4; j_gene: TRBJ1-6; CDR3aa: CASSPGTGENSPLHF; CDR3nt: TGTGCCAGCAGCCCAGGGACAGGGGAAAATTCACCCCTCCACTTT
d_gene: TRBD2; abundance: few; v_gene: TRBV2; j_gene: TRBJ2-1; CDR3aa: CASSGGSGKKSYNEQFF; CDR3nt: TGTGCCAGCAGTGGCGGTAGCGGGAAGAAGTCCTACAATGAGCAGTTCTTC
d_gene: -; abundance: many; v_gene: TRBV20-1; j_gene: TRBJ2-3; CDR3aa: CSANEGGYTDTQYF; CDR3nt: TGCAGTGCTAACGAGGGGGGGTACACAGATACGCAGTATTTT
d_gene: -; abundance: few; v_gene: TRBV7-3; j_gene: TRBJ2-2; CDR3aa: CASSLSARGLDTGELFF; CDR3nt: TGTGCCAGCAGCTTAAGCGCCAGGGGTCTGGACACCGGGGAGCTGTTTTTT
d_gene: -; abundance: few; v_gene: TRBV6-5; j_gene: TRBJ1-1; CDR3aa: CASSYSPGPRTEAFF; CDR3nt: TGTGCCAGCAGTTACTCTCCAGGGCCGCGCACTGAAGCTTTCTTT
d_gene: TRBD1; abundance: few; v_gene: TRBV24-1; j_gene: TRBJ2-1; CDR3aa: CATSAQGALNEQFF; CDR3nt: TGTGCCACCAGCGCACAGGGGGCGCTGAATGAGCAGTTCTTC